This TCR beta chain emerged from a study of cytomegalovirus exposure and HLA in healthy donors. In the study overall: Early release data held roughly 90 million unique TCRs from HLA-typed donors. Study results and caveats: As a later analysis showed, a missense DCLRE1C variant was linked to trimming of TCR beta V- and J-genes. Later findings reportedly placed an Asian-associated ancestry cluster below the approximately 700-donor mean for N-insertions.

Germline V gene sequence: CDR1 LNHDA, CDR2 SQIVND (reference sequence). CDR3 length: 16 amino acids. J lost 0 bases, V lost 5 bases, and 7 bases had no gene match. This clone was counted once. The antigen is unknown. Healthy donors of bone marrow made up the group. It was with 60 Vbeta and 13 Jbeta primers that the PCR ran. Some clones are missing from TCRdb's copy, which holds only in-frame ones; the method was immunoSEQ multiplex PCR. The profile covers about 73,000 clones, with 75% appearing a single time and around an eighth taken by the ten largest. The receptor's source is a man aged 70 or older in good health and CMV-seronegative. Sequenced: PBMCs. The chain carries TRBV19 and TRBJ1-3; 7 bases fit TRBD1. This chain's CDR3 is CASSPGQLYSGNTIYF. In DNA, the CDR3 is TGTGCCAGTAGTCCGGGACAGCTTTACTCTGGAAACACCATATATTTT. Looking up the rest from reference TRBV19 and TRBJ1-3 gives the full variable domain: DGGITQSPKYLFRKEGQNVTLSCEQNLNHDAMYWYRQDPGQGLRLIYYSQIVNDFQKGDIAEGYSVSREKKESFPLTVTSAQKNPTAFYLCASSPGQLYSGNTIYFGEGSWLTVV.